The 27 T cell receptor beta chains in this list originate from one sample, sequenced in a study of STAT5B mutations in CD4+ large granular lymphocyte leukemia. Some clones are missing from TCRdb's copy, which holds only in-frame ones; the method was immunoSEQ multiplex PCR. The sample lists about 38,000 clones, approximately 72% seen once, with approximately 0.6% in the top ten. Sequencing was performed on CD4+ T cells from blood buffy coats. All receptors come from a human donor in good health.

This clone was detected only once. The chain joins TRBV6-1 to TRBJ1-4; D might be TRBD1 (5 bases). The length of the CDR3 is 17 residues. V was cut by 2 bases and J by 7 bases, with 20 bases left in between. The germline V gene has CDR1 MNHNS and CDR2 SASEGT. The CDR3 region has the DNA TGTGCCAGCAGTGAAAATAGCGCCAGGGCGATCAGTGAAAAACTGTTTTTT. Protein: CASSENSARAISEKLFF.

The chain employs TRBV14 and TRBJ2-3; no clear D. This CDR3 has 15 residues. The germline V gene encodes CDR1 SGHDN and CDR2 FVKESK. V lost 0 bases, J lost 1 base, and 8 bases lay in between. The CDR3 DNA sequence: TGTGCCAGCAGCCAAGATGGGCAACGCACAGATACGCAGTATTTT. It yields the protein CASSQDGQRTDTQYF.

V is TRBV7-2 and J is TRBJ2-3; TRBD2 matches at 9 bases. This CDR3 contains 16 residues. V was pared by 3 bases and J by 1 base, with 5 bases of the junction left unmatched. Germline lookup yields CDR1 SGHTA and CDR2 FQGNSA. CDR3 sequence (DNA): TGTGCCAGCAGCTTCCATAGCGGGGGTCGCACAGATACGCAGTATTTT. Its translation is CASSFHSGGRTDTQYF.

CDR3 coding DNA: TGCGCCAGCAGCTTGGCCCGGACAGGAGATGGCTACACCTTC. Its translation is CASSLARTGDGYTF. The rearrangement uses TRBV5-1 and TRBJ1-2; 7 bases are shared with TRBD1. Trimming took 0 bases from V and 6 from J; bases not matched to a gene: 5. Germline CDR1 and CDR2: SGHRS and YFSETQ. This CDR3 comprises 14 residues.

This rearrangement joins TRBV5-1 to TRBJ2-3; TRBD1 is a possible D gene (6 bases). Germline V gives CDR1 SGHRS, CDR2 YFSETQ. This CDR3 comprises 12 residues. The V end was cut by 7 bases, the J end by 5 bases, with 11 bases between. The CDR3, as DNA: TGCGCCAGCCGAACAGGGTTAGATACGCAGTATTTT. As protein: CASRTGLDTQYF.

The rearrangement uses TRBV11-1 and TRBJ2-5; 9 nucleotides align to TRBD1. In germline, CDR1 is SGHAT, CDR2 FQDESV (reference sequence). With V trimmed by 1 base and J by 3 bases, 9 bases remained unmatched. The CDR3 extends over 17 amino acids. The CDR3 here is CASSLVPSGTGKETQYF. As DNA, the CDR3 is TGTGCCAGCAGCTTAGTTCCCTCCGGGACAGGGAAAGAGACCCAGTACTTC.

This clone was recorded once. The chain uses TRBV6-1 and TRBJ1-2, with D possibly matching TRBD1 (6 bases). Trimming took 4 bases from V and 4 from J, leaving 13 bases between them. The germline gives CDR1 MNHNS, CDR2 SASEGT. CDR3 length: 14 residues. CDR3: CASSVPGASYGYTF. CDR3 coding DNA: TGTGCCAGCAGTGTACCAGGGGCAAGCTATGGCTACACCTTC.

V gene TRBV27 combines with J gene TRBJ2-7; 10 bases are a match to TRBD2. Germline V CDR1 and CDR2: MNHEY, SMNVEV (reference sequence). Losses at the gene ends were 4 bases for V and 3 bases for J; bases not matched to a gene: 9. The CDR3 covers 16 residues. CDR3 region: CASSSLSSGSVYEQYF. CDR3 coding DNA: TGTGCCAGCAGTTCGCTTTCTAGCGGGAGTGTCTACGAGCAGTACTTC.

The rearrangement links TRBV6-1 to TRBJ2-4; tentatively, D is TRBD1 (6 bases). Trimming shortened V by 2 bases and J by 3 bases, and 11 bases separated the two germline ends. CDR3 length: 15 residues. In germline, CDR1 is MNHNS, CDR2 SASEGT. The CDR3 DNA is TGTGCCAGCAGTGAACAGGGGTCGGGCAAAAACATTCAGTACTTC. Translated, it gives CASSEQGSGKNIQYF.

This rearrangement joins TRBV7-2 to TRBJ2-5, with 12 nucleotides matching TRBD2. CDR1 SGHTA and CDR2 FQGNSA come from the germline V gene. With V trimmed by 1 base and J by 5 bases, 5 bases remained unmatched. CDR3 size: 16 residues. The CDR3 protein is CASSLETSGGRETQYF. CDR3 nucleotides: TGTGCCAGCAGCTTAGAGACTAGCGGGGGTAGGGAGACCCAGTACTTC.

This chain connects TRBV6-5 to TRBJ2-7; D is possibly TRBD1 (6 bases). Deletions cut 0 bases from V and 5 bases from J, with 11 bases between. CDR1 is MNHEY, CDR2 SVGAGI, per germline. The CDR3 is 14 amino acids. The CDR3, as DNA: TGTGCCAGCAGTTACTCGTGGGGGCCCCACGAGCAGTACTTC. Translation gives CASSYSWGPHEQYF.

This clone occurred a few times. The J gene is TRBJ1-4, the V gene TRBV5-1, with 9 positions matching TRBD1. CDR1 and CDR2 from the germline V gene are SGHRS and YFSETQ. The length of the CDR3 is 14 residues. Losses at the gene ends were 4 bases for V and 8 bases for J; bases not matched to a gene: 6. DNA of the CDR3: TGCGCCAGCAGCCCCGGACAGGGGAACGAAAAACTGTTTTTT. Translating it yields CASSPGQGNEKLFF.

Comments on this clone: Compared with germline, one end of the junction differs, possibly owing to a read error. Other DNA sequences from this sample encode an identical CDR3 as well. J is TRBJ2-3 and V is TRBV7-7, with 8 bases lining up with TRBD2. Looked up from germline, CDR1 is SSHAT and CDR2 is FNYEAQ (reference sequence). This CDR3 region has 16 residues. Here the CDR3 reads CASSLGVGRVTDTQYF. For the CDR3, the DNA is TGTGCTAGCAGCTTAGGCGTCGGGAGGGTGACAGATACGCAGTATTTC.

The chain has TRBV27 and TRBJ1-1; possible D gene TRBD1, 6 bases. V gave up 6 bases and J gave up 1 base, with 12 bases separating them. Germline V lookup: CDR1 MNHEY, CDR2 SMNVEV (reference sequence). The CDR3 spans 14 residues. As DNA, the CDR3 is TGTGCCAGCAGAAAGGGACATACGAACACTGAAGCTTTCTTT. This translates into CASRKGHTNTEAFF.

This clone occurred a few times. The chain uses TRBV4-1 and TRBJ1-1; perhaps TRBD1 as D (6 bases). This CDR3 is 13 amino acids long. Trimming removed 8 bases from V and 7 bases from J, with 17 bases in between. Germline loops: CDR1 MGHRA, CDR2 YSYEKL. The CDR3 loop reads CASLERGASEAFF. CDR3 in DNA: TGCGCCAGCCTGGAGAGGGGGGCTAGTGAAGCTTTCTTT.

V is TRBV27 and J is TRBJ1-5, with D possibly matching TRBD1 (6 bases). Trimming left V 6 bases short and J 2 bases short, with 14 bases between. From germline, CDR1 is MNHEY and CDR2 SMNVEV (reference sequence). The CDR3 runs 15 residues. CDR3 in amino acids: CASRTGLGGNQPQHF. CDR3 DNA sequence: TGTGCCAGCAGAACAGGGTTAGGAGGCAATCAGCCCCAGCATTTT.

This clone was seen a handful of times. The chain couples TRBV11-2 to TRBJ2-1; 16 bases map to TRBD2. Unmatched junction bases numbered 11, after V lost 2 bases and J lost 7 bases. The CDR3 extends over 19 amino acids. The V gene's germline CDR1 is SGHAT and CDR2 FQNNGV. For the CDR3, the DNA is TGTGCCAGCAGCTTATTCGCCGGGACTAGCGGGAGGGTAGGTAATGAGCAGTTCTTC. It yields the protein CASSLFAGTSGRVGNEQFF. The complete variable domain, with remaining parts taken from reference TRBV11-2 and TRBJ2-1, reads EAGVAQSPRYKIIEKRQSVAFWCNPISGHATLYWYQQILGQGPKLLIQFQNNGVVDDSQLPKDRFSAERLKGVDSTLKIQPAKLEDSAVYLCASSLFAGTSGRVGNEQFFGPGTRLTVL.

V and J are TRBV6-1 and TRBJ2-5; D might be TRBD2 (7 bases). V lost 8 bases, J lost 3 bases, and 10 bases lay in between. CDR1 and CDR2 from the germline V gene are MNHNS and SASEGT. This CDR3 comprises 12 residues. CDR3 coding DNA: TGTGCCAGCGGAGGGGGGGAAGAGACCCAGTACTTC. Its translation: CASGGGEETQYF.

CDR3 sequence: CASSWATGELFF. The CDR3 nucleotides read TGTGCCAGCAGTTGGGCCACCGGGGAGCTGTTTTTT. The chain is built from TRBV27 and TRBJ2-2; D is uncertain. Germline CDR1 is MNHEY and CDR2 is SMNVEV (reference sequence). V was trimmed by 4 bases and J by 4 bases, leaving 4 bases between them. This CDR3 comprises 12 residues.

V and J are TRBV6-5 and TRBJ2-6; no firm D call. The CDR3 extends over 14 amino acids. Trimming took off 4 bases at V and 0 bases at J, with 4 bases between the two ends. Germline V gene data show CDR1 as MNHEY and CDR2 as SVGAGI. DNA for the CDR3: TGTGCCAGCAGTTCCGACTCTGGGGCCAACGTCCTGACTTTC. Translated: CASSSDSGANVLTF.

Here the CDR3 reads CASSLVTSGNTIYF. The CDR3 nucleotides read TGTGCCAGCAGCTTAGTAACCTCTGGAAACACCATATATTTT. J is TRBJ1-3 and V is TRBV7-2; D remains unclear. The CDR3 totals 14 residues. Trimming took off 1 base at V and 0 bases at J, with 4 bases between the two ends. The V gene's germline CDR1 is SGHTA and CDR2 FQGNSA.

The chain joins TRBV5-6 to TRBJ2-2; TRBD1 matches 8 bases. The germline V gene encodes CDR1 SGHDT and CDR2 YYEEEE. CDR3 size: 19 residues. With V trimmed by 3 bases and J by 0 bases, 13 bases remained unmatched. The CDR3 region is CASSSPRGDRFANTGELFF. The CDR3 bases are TGTGCCAGCAGCTCACCCAGGGGGGACAGGTTCGCGAACACCGGGGAGCTGTTTTTT.

This chain connects TRBV5-4 to TRBJ2-1; no clear D gene. This CDR3 region has 16 residues. V was shortened by 3 bases and J by 1 base, with 14 bases between the two germline ends. The germline CDR1 and CDR2 sequences are SGHNT and YYREEE (reference sequence). DNA for the CDR3: TGTGCCAGCAGCTCGAGAAAAAGTACTTCCTACAATGAGCAGTTCTTC. Protein sequence: CASSSRKSTSYNEQFF.

The chain links TRBV5-8 to TRBJ2-1, with 7 bases matching TRBD2. The germline gives CDR1 SGHTS, CDR2 YDEGEE. V gave up 4 bases and J gave up 1 base; unmatched junction bases: 5. The length of the CDR3 is 15 residues. The CDR3 bases are TGTGCCAGCAGCCTGCTCGGGGGGTCCTACAATGAGCAGTTCTTC. It codes for CASSLLGGSYNEQFF.

The chain uses TRBV4-1 and TRBJ2-7; 8 nucleotides align to TRBD2. The length of the CDR3 is 15 residues. Trimming cost V 3 bases and J 2 bases; bases outside gene matches: 6. Per germline, CDR1 MGHRA and CDR2 YSYEKL. The CDR3, as DNA: TGCGCCAGCAGCCATCCAGCGGGAGATACCTACGAGCAGTACTTC. It encodes CASSHPAGDTYEQYF.

This chain joins TRBV5-4 and TRBJ2-5; D might be TRBD1 (6 bases). Trimming cost V 10 bases and J 5 bases, with 18 bases left between them. Germline lookup yields CDR1 SGHNT and CDR2 YYREEE (reference sequence). The CDR3 totals 13 residues. The CDR3 region has the DNA TGTGCCGGCTGGACAGACACCGAGGAGACCCAGTACTTC. Translating it yields CAGWTDTEETQYF.

The chain links TRBV12-5 to TRBJ2-7, with D perhaps TRBD1 (6 bases). V was trimmed by 5 bases and J by 2 bases, leaving 10 bases between them. CDR3 length equals 13 residues. Looked up from germline, CDR1 is LGHNT and CDR2 is FRNRAP. CDR3 residues: CASGLQGTYEQYF. The DNA of the CDR3 is TGTGCTAGTGGTCTACAGGGAACCTACGAGCAGTACTTC.